Listed below are T cell receptor beta chains from one sample, sequenced in a study of human T cells and chemical hapten exposure. Using its own MiXCR run on the RACE reads, TCRdb lists one record per CDR3 protein. Of about 89,000 distinct CDR3 sequences listed, more than 10% are singletons. Sample: whole blood, taken in connection with sensitization to the hapten diphenylcyclopropenone (DPC). The receptor set was obtained from a woman between 55 and 75 years old with alopecia areata. Some clones in this sample may be carry-over from other donors' samples. Each CDR3 is given with its conserved first and last residue. A D gene is named only where the DNA matches it firmly. The listing skips clone size in some rows; elsewhere it reads once, few, many or a size class.

v_call,clone_size,j_call,d_call,cdr3_nt,cdr3_aa
TRBV30,few,TRBJ1-2,TRBD1,TGTGCCTGGACTGGCGACAGGGCCCCTCTCGGCTACACCTTC,CAWTGDRAPLGYTF
TRBV6-5,many,TRBJ2-7,TRBD1,TGTGCCAGCAGCCGATACGACAGGGCCTACGAGCAGTACTTC,CASSRYDRAYEQYF
TRBV13,NA,TRBJ2-3,NA,TGTGCCAGCAGCTTAAACCTGGCCCCAGGGTATTTT,CASSLNLAPGYF
TRBV29-1,NA,TRBJ2-7,NA,TGCAGCGTTCAAACGGCCTCCTACGAGCAGTACTTC,CSVQTASYEQYF
TRBV12-3/TRBV12-4,few,TRBJ1-2,NA,TGTGCCAGCAGGCTGGGGCAGGGGCCTGGCTACACCTTC,CASRLGQGPGYTF
TRBV2,few,TRBJ2-7,TRBD1,TGTGCCAGCAGTGACCGACAGGGTAGATACGAGCAGTACTTC,CASSDRQGRYEQYF
TRBV18,many,TRBJ1-1,TRBD1,TGTGCCAGCTCATCAACAGGGGGCGCGAACACTGAAGCTTTCTTT,CASSSTGGANTEAFF
TRBV30,many,TRBJ1-2,NA,TGTGCCTGGAGTGTCGCCGGGACACCCTATGGCTACACCTTC,CAWSVAGTPYGYTF
TRBV5-1,few,TRBJ2-6,NA,TGCGCCAGCAGCTTGCGCCAGGCTGACTCTGGGGCCAACGTCCTGACTTTC,CASSLRQADSGANVLTF
TRBV27,NA,TRBJ2-7,TRBD1,TGTGCCAGCACTCCCCCGGGACAGGGGGCTGGCGAGCAGTACTTC,CASTPPGQGAGEQYF
TRBV18,many,TRBJ2-1,NA,TGTGCCAGCTCACCAGTGGGGACGAACAATGAGCAGTTCTTC,CASSPVGTNNEQFF
TRBV11-2,few,TRBJ1-5,NA,TGTGCCAGCAGCTTAGGACGCGGGCAGCCCCAGCATTTT,CASSLGRGQPQHF
TRBV4-1,many,TRBJ1-6,NA,TGCGCCAGCAGCCTGGCGGCGACAGGTTTTTCACCCCTCCACTTT,CASSLAATGFSPLHF
TRBV7-9,many,TRBJ2-4,NA,TGTGCCAGCAGCGAGGGGGGCATGGTCAAAAACATTCAGTACTTC,CASSEGGMVKNIQYF
TRBV7-9,NA,TRBJ1-1,NA,TGTGCCAGCAGACCCAACTTAATGAACACTGAAGCTTTCTTT,CASRPNLMNTEAFF
TRBV4-1,many,TRBJ2-1,NA,TGCGCCAGCAGCCAAGAAATGCGGCCAGGGCGGACCTACAATGAGCAGTTCTTC,CASSQEMRPGRTYNEQFF
TRBV11-1,many,TRBJ1-4,NA,TGTGCCAGCAGCTCCTACCCGGACAGCATCGCAACTAATGAAAAACTGTTTTTT,CASSSYPDSIATNEKLFF
TRBV19,few,TRBJ2-1,TRBD1,TGTGCCAGTAGTATAGGGACAGGGTACAATGAGCAGTTCTTC,CASSIGTGYNEQFF
TRBV2,few,TRBJ2-2,NA,TGTGCCAGCAGACGACTAGGCGGGGAGCTGTTTTTT,CASRRLGGELFF
TRBV7-3,many,TRBJ2-3,NA,TGTGCCAGCAGCTTTGGGCAGGGGAAGGATACGCAGTATTTT,CASSFGQGKDTQYF
TRBV7-9,NA,TRBJ1-6,TRBD1,TGTGCCAGCAGCCCTGGGACAGGTGGGATCCCCCTCCACTTT,CASSPGTGGIPLHF
TRBV3-1,NA,TRBJ2-7,NA,TGTGCCAGCAGCCCCCGCGGGACCGTCGACTACGAGCAGTACTTC,CASSPRGTVDYEQYF
TRBV12-3/TRBV12-4,many,TRBJ1-2,TRBD1,TGTGCCAGCAGTCCCGGACAGGGGTTTGGCTACACCTTC,CASSPGQGFGYTF
TRBV2,few,TRBJ1-2,NA,TGTGCCAGCAGTCCTGTGTGGGGGACGGAGGGCTACACCTTC,CASSPVWGTEGYTF
TRBV6-5,few,TRBJ1-2,NA,TGTGCCAGCAGTCACTCACCCTATGGCTACACCTTC,CASSHSPYGYTF
TRBV4-1,many,TRBJ1-1,TRBD1,TGCGCCAGCAGCCAAATAAAATCGAACAGGGGACCTGAAGCTTTCTTT,CASSQIKSNRGPEAFF
TRBV12-3/TRBV12-4,many,TRBJ1-5,NA,TGTGCCAGCAGCCCCTCGGGGGGCAATCAGCCCCAGCATTTT,CASSPSGGNQPQHF
TRBV5-6,NA,TRBJ2-7,NA,TGTGCCAGCAGCTGGTTCCGGAACAGGATCTACGAGCAGTACTTC,CASSWFRNRIYEQYF
TRBV7-8,few,TRBJ1-1,TRBD1,TGTGCCAGCAGCTTACCCCGCCAGGGGGGTACTCCGCCGAACACTGAAGCTTTCTTT,CASSLPRQGGTPPNTEAFF
TRBV7-6,NA,TRBJ2-5,NA,TGTGCCAGCCGTGAAGCGACAGCGGACTCTGAGACCCAGTACTTC,CASREATADSETQYF
TRBV3-1,NA,TRBJ1-4,NA,TGTGCCAGCAGCGACCGCGCAACTAATGAAAAACTGTTTTTT,CASSDRATNEKLFF
TRBV6-5,many,TRBJ2-5,NA,TGTGCCAGCAGTCAACCGGGTCTTTGGGGAGAGACCCAGTACTTC,CASSQPGLWGETQYF
TRBV28,NA,TRBJ1-4,TRBD1,TGTGCCAGCATCACCCAGGGGGCCACTAATGAAAAACTGTTTTTT,CASITQGATNEKLFF
TRBV2,many,TRBJ1-5,NA,TGTGCCAGCACCTACACAGTGCACAATCAGCCCCAGCATTTT,CASTYTVHNQPQHF
TRBV9,NA,TRBJ1-1,NA,TGTGCCAGCAGTCCCTCCTTCTGGGGGACGGAGAACACTGAAGCTTTCTTT,CASSPSFWGTENTEAFF
TRBV5-1,many,TRBJ1-2,NA,TGCGCCAGCAGCCCGGACGTCTATGGCTACACCTTC,CASSPDVYGYTF
TRBV10-3,many,TRBJ1-5,NA,TGTGCCATCAGCCGAGGGACGGATGGTCAGCCCCAGCATTTT,CAISRGTDGQPQHF
TRBV29-1,NA,TRBJ2-7,TRBD2,TGCAGCGCTGGAACGGGGGGAAAGCAGTACTTC,CSAGTGGKQYF
TRBV6-4,NA,TRBJ1-5,NA,TGTGCCAGCAGTGACTCGACGAACCCTCAGCCCCAGCATTTT,CASSDSTNPQPQHF
TRBV4-1,NA,TRBJ2-6,NA,TGCACCAGCAGCCAAGGGGGCTCTGGGGCCAACGTCCTGACTTTC,CTSSQGGSGANVLTF
TRBV12-3/TRBV12-4,NA,TRBJ2-2,NA,TGTGCCAGCAGTTCTTGGAACACCGGGGAGCTGTTTTTT,CASSSWNTGELFF
TRBV20-1,many,TRBJ1-2,NA,TGCAGTGCTAGAGATCATCGGCAGGGCGGCTATGGCTACACCTTC,CSARDHRQGGYGYTF
TRBV18,many,TRBJ1-3,NA,TGTGCCAGCTCTCAGCAAGACGGGGGATCTGGAAACACCATATATTTT,CASSQQDGGSGNTIYF
TRBV3-1,few,TRBJ2-3,NA,TGTGCCAGCAGCCCCCGGTATATTAACACAGATACGCAGTATTTT,CASSPRYINTDTQYF
TRBV7-2,few,TRBJ2-3,NA,TGTGCCAGCAGCGAACCGGGACTCCACACAGATACGCAGTATTTT,CASSEPGLHTDTQYF